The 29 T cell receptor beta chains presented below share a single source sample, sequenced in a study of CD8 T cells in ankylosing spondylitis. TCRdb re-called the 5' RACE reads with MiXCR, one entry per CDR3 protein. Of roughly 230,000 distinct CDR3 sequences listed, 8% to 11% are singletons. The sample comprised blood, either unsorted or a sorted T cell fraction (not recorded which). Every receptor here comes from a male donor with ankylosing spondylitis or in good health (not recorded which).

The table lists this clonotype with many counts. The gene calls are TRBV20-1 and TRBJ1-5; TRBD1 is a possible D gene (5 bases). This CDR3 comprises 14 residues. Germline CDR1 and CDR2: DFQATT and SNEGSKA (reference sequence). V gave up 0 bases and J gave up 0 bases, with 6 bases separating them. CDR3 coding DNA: TGCAGTGCTAGAGAGGGGGGTAGCAATCAGCCCCAGCATTTT. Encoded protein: CSAREGGSNQPQHF.

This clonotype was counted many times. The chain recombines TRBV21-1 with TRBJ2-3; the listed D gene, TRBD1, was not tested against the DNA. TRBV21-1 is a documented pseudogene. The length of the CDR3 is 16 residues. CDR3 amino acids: CASSAYLRDRGDTQYF. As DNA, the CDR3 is TGTGCCAGCAGCGCCTACCTCCGGGACAGGGGTGATACGCAGTATTTT.

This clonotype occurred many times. The CDR3 region is CSVPATRNEQYF. For the CDR3, the DNA is TGCAGCGTCCCTGCCACGCGGAACGAGCAGTACTTC. The chain employs TRBV29-1 and TRBJ2-7, with no clear D. V was shortened by 6 bases and J by 5 bases, with 14 bases between the two germline ends. This CDR3 region has 12 residues. The V gene's germline CDR1 is SQVTM and CDR2 ANQGSEA.

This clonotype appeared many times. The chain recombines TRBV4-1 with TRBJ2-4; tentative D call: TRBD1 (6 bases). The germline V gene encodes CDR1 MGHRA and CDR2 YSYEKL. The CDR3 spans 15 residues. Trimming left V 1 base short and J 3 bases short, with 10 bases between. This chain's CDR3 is CASSQAGRGKNIQYF. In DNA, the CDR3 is TGCGCCAGCAGCCAAGCTGGCAGGGGCAAAAACATTCAGTACTTC.

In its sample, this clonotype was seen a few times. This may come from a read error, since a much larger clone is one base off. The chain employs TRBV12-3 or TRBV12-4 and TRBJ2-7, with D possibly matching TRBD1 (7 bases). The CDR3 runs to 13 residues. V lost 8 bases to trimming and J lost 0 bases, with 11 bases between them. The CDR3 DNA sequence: TGTGCCAGCGGGCGGGACAGCTCCTACGAGCAGTACTTC. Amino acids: CASGRDSSYEQYF.

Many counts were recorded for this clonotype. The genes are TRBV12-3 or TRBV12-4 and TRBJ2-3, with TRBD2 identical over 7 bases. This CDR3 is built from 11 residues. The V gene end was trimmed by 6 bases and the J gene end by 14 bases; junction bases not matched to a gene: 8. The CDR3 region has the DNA TGTGCCAGCAGATCGGGGGGACCGTTGTATTTT. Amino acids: CASRSGGPLYF.

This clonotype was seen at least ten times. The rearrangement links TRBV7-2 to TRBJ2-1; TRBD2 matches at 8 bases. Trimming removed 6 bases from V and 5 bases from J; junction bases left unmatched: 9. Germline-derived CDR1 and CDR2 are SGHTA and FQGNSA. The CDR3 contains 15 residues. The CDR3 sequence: CASSYSGVFDNEQFF. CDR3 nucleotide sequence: TGTGCCAGCAGTTATAGCGGGGTTTTCGACAATGAGCAGTTCTTC.

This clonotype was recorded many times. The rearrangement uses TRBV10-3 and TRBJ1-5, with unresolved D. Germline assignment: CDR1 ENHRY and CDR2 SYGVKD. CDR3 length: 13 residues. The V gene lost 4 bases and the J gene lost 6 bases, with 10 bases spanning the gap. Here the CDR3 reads CAISGEGGQPQHF. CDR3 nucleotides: TGTGCCATCAGTGGAGAGGGTGGTCAGCCCCAGCATTTT.

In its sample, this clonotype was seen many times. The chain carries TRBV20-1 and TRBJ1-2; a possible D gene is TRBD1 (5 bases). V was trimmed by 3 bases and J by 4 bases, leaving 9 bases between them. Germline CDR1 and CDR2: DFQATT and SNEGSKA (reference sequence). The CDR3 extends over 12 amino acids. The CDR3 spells CSARTASYGYTF. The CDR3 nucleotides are TGCAGTGCTAGGACAGCTTCCTATGGCTACACCTTC.

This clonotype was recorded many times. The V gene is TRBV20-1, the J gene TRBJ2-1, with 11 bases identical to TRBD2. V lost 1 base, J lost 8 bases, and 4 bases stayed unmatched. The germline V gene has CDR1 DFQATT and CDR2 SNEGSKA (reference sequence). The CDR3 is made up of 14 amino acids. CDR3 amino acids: CSARATSGIHEQFF. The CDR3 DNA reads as TGCAGTGCTAGAGCGACTAGCGGGATTCATGAGCAGTTCTTC.

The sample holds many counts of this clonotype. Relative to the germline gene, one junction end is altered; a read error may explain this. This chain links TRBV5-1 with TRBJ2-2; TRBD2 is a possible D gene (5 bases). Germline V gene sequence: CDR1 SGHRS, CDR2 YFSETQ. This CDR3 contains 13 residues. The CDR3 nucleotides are TGTGCCAGCAGTCTAGCTAACACCGGGGAGCTGTTTTTT. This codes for CASSLANTGELFF.

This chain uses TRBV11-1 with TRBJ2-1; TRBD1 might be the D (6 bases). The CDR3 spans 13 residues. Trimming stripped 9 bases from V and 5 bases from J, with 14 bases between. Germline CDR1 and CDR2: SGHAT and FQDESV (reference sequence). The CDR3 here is CASTGTVNNEQFF. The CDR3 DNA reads TGTGCCAGTACAGGGACGGTGAACAATGAGCAGTTCTTC.

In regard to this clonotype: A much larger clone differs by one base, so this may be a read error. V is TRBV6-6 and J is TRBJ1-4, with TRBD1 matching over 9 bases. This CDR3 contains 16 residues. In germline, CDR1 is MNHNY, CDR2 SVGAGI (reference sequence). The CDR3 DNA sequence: TGTGTCAGCAGCTCCGGCACAGGGGGCCGGGGAGAAAAACTGTTTTTT. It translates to CVSSSGTGGRGEKLFF.

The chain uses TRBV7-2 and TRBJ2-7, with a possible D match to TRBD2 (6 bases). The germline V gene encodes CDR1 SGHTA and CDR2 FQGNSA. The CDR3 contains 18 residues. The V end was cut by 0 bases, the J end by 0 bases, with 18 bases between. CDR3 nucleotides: TGTGCCAGCAGCTTAGCCCCGAGCGTCGGGACTCTCTCCTACGAGCAGTACTTC. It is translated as CASSLAPSVGTLSYEQYF.

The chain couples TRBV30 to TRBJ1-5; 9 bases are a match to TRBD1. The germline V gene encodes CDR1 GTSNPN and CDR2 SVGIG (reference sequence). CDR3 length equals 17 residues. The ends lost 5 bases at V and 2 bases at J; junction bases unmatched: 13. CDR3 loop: CAWSKGTGTRGNQPQHF. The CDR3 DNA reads TGTGCCTGGTCCAAAGGGACAGGGACACGTGGCAATCAGCCCCAGCATTTT. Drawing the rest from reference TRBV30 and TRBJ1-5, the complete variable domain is SQTIHQWPATLVQPVGSPLSLECTVEGTSNPNLYWYRQAAGRGLQLLFYSVGIGQISSEVPQNLSASRPQDRQFILSSKKLLLSDSGFYLCAWSKGTGTRGNQPQHFGDGTRLSIL.

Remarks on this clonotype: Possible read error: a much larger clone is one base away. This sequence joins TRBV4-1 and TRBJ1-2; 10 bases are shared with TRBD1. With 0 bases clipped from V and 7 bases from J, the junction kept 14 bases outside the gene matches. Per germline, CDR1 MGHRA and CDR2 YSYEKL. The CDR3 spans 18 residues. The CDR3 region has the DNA TGCGCCAGCAGCCAAGATCAGATTGGGACAGGGGCCCACTCTGGCTACACCTTC. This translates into CASSQDQIGTGAHSGYTF.

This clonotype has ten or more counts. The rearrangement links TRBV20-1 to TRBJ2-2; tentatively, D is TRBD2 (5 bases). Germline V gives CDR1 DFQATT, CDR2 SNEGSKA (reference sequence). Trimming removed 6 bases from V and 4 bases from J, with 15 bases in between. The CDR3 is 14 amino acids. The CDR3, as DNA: TGCAGTGCGCCCCGACCAGGAGGCACCGGGGAGCTGTTTTTT. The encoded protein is CSAPRPGGTGELFF.

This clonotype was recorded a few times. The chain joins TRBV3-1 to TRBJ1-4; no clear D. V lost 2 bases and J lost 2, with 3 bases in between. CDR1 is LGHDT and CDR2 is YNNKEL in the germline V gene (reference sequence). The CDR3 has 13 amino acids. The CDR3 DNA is TGTGCCAGCAGCCAAAGGACTAATGAAAAACTGTTTTTT. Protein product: CASSQRTNEKLFF. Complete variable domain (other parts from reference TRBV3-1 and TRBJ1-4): DTAVSQTPKYLVTQMGNDKSIKCEQNLGHDTMYWYKQDSKKFLKIMFSYNNKELIINETVPNRFSPKSPDKAHLNLHINSLELGDSAVYFCASSQRTNEKLFFGSGTQLSVL.

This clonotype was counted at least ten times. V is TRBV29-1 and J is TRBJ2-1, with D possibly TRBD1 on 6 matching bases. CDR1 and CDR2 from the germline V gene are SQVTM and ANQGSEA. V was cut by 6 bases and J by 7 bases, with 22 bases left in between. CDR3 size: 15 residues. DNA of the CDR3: TGCAGCGTGTCGCCCAGCACCCAAACAGGGAATGAGCAGTTCTTC. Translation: CSVSPSTQTGNEQFF.

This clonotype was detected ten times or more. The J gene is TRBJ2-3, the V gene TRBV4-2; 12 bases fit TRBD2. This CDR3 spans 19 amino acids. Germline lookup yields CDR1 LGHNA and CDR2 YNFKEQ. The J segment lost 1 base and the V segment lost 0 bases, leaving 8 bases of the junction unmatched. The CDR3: CASSQDPLAGGLGTDTQYF. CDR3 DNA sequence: TGTGCCAGCAGCCAAGATCCCCTAGCGGGGGGGTTGGGCACAGATACGCAGTATTTT.

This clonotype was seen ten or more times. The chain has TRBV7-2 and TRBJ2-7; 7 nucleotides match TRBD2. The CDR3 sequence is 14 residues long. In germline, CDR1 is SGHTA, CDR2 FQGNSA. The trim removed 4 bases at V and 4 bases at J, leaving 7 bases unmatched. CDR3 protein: CASSSRTSLYEQYF. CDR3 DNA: TGTGCCAGCAGCTCCCGGACTAGTTTGTACGAGCAGTACTTC.

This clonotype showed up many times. CDR3 sequence: CASRTGGITGELFF. CDR3 nucleotide sequence: TGCGCCAGCAGAACAGGGGGCATCACCGGGGAGCTGTTTTTT. The rearrangement links TRBV5-1 to TRBJ2-2; 9 bases agree with TRBD1. The trim removed 5 bases at V and 4 bases at J, leaving 3 bases unmatched. The CDR3 loop spans 14 amino acids. The germline CDR1 and CDR2 sequences are SGHRS and YFSETQ. Combining the CDR3 with reference TRBV5-1 and TRBJ2-2 gives the whole variable domain KAGVTQTPRYLIKTRGQQVTLSCSPISGHRSVSWYQQTPGQGLQFLFEYFSETQRNKGNFPGRFSGRQFSNSRSEMNVSTLELGDSALYLCASRTGGITGELFFGEGSRLTVL.

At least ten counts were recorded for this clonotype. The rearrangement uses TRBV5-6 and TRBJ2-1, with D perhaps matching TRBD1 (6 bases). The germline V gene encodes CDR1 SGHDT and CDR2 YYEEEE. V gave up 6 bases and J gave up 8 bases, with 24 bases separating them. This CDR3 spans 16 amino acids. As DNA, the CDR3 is TGTGCCAGCACCTCCGGGACAAAGGTAAAAGGGGATGAGCAGTTCTTC. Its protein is CASTSGTKVKGDEQFF. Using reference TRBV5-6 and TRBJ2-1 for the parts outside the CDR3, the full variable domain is DAGVTQSPTHLIKTRGQQVTLRCSPKSGHDTVSWYQQALGQGPQFIFQYYEEEERQRGNFPDRFSGHQFPNYSSELNVNALLLGDSALYLCASTSGTKVKGDEQFFGPGTRLTVL.

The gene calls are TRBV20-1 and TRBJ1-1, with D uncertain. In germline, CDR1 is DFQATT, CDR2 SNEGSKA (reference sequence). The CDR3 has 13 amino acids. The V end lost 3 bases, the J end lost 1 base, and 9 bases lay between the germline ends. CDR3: CSARKQANTEAFF. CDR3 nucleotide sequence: TGCAGTGCTAGGAAGCAAGCGAACACTGAAGCTTTCTTT.

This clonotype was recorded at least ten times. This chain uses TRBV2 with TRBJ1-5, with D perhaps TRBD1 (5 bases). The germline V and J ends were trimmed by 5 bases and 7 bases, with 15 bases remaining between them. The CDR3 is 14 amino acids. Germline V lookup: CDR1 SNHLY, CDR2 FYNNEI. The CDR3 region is CASSRDQSGQPQHF. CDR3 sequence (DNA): TGTGCCAGCAGTCGGGACCAATCGGGGCAGCCCCAGCATTTT.

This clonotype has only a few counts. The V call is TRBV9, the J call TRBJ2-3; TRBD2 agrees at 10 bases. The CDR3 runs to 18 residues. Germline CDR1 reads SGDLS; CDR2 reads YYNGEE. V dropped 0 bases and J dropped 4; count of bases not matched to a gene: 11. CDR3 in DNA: TGTGCCAGCAGCGTAGCTTCAGTAGCGGGGGGCCGGCCAGATACGCAGTATTTT. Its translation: CASSVASVAGGRPDTQYF. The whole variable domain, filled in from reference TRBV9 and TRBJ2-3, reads DSGVTQTPKHLITATGQRVTLRCSPRSGDLSVYWYQQSLDQGLQFLIQYYNGEERAKGNILERFSAQQFPDLHSELNLSSLELGDSALYFCASSVASVAGGRPDTQYFGPGTRLTVL.

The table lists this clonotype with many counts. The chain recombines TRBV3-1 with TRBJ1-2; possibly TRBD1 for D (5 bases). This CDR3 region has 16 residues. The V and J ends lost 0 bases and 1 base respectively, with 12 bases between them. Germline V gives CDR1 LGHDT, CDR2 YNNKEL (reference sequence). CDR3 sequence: CASSQEWGTVNYGYTF. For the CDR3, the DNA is TGTGCCAGCAGCCAAGAATGGGGGACCGTTAACTATGGCTACACCTTC.

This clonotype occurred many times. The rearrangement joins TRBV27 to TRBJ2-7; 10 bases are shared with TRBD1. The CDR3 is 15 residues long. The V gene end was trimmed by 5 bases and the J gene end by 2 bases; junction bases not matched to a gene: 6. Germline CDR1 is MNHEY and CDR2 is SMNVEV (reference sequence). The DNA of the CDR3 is TGTGCCAGCAGTATAGGGACAGGGGAGACCTACGAGCAGTACTTC. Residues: CASSIGTGETYEQYF.

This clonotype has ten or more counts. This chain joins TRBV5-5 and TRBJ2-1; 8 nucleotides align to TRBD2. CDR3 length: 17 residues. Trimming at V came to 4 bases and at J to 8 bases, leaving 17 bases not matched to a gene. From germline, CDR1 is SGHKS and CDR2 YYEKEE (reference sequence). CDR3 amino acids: CASSLPPGTSRADEQFF. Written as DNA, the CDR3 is TGTGCCAGCAGCCTCCCCCCCGGGACTAGTCGTGCGGATGAGCAGTTCTTC.